There are a few counts of the clone carrying this T cell receptor (beta chain). Its specificity is unknown. The sample is drawn from a study of cytomegalovirus exposure and HLA in healthy donors. Whole-study results and caveats: Around 160 TCR beta chains were listed as cytomegalovirus-associated.

PCR involved 60 Vbeta and 13 Jbeta primers. Sequencing was performed with immunoSEQ multiplex PCR; in TCRdb, only in-frame clones are kept and a portion is missing. The profile shows about 120,000 clones, over 8.5% of them singletons. The germline gives CDR1 SGHDT, CDR2 YYEEEE. This CDR3 has 15 amino acids. The V end lost 3 bases, the J end lost 7 bases, and 16 bases lay between the germline ends. Participants comprised healthy donors of bone marrow. The chain is built from TRBV5-6 and TRBJ1-4; D is undetermined. What was sequenced was PBMCs. The clonotype was recovered from a middle-aged woman in good health and CMV-seropositive. DNA of the CDR3: TGTGCCAGCAGCTCTGCCAATTTACTCGTTGAAAAACTGTTTTTT. Translated: CASSSANLLVEKLFF.